This T cell receptor (beta chain) was profiled in a study of blood T cell repertoires in COVID-19. Across the study: Researchers got acute and convalescent COVID-19 samples from the United States, Italy and Spain.

TCRdb's table, derived via immunoSEQ multiplex PCR, lists solely in-frame clones and lacks some. The data show fewer than 15,000 clones, approximately 91% seen once. The table lists this clone with a few counts. J lost 6 bases, V lost 5 bases, and 7 bases had no gene match. The CDR3 spans 15 residues. Germline V gene data show CDR1 as WNHNN and CDR2 as SYGVQD (reference sequence). This rearrangement joins TRBV10-1 to TRBJ2-7; TRBD2 matches 13 bases. The receptor was derived from a human donor in a cohort sampled during active COVID-19. Sequencing input: peripheral blood. The CDR3 spells CASSPGTSGVGEQYF. DNA of the CDR3: TGCGCCAGCAGTCCCGGGACTAGCGGGGTCGGCGAGCAGTACTTC.